What follows are 8 T cell receptor beta chains derived from one specimen sequenced in a study of CD8 T cells in Susac syndrome. Random-hexamer reverse transcription was applied to roughly 0.45 to 1 ug RNA. TCRdb re-derived calls from the immunoSEQ multiplex PCR reads in MiXCR, one entry per CDR3 protein. The sample contains 200,000 to 250,000 distinct CDR3 sequences, about 94% of which appear only once. Input material: CD4+ T cells from PBMCs. Receptors originate from a human donor with Susac syndrome.

The rearrangement joins TRBV7-9 to TRBJ2-7, with TRBD2 identical over 8 bases. The V segment lost 4 bases and the J segment 1 base; nucleotides outside the gene matches: 12. The CDR3 runs to 17 residues. CDR1 SEHNR and CDR2 FQNEAQ come from the germline V gene (reference sequence). CDR3 sequence: CASSSAPAGGRSYEQYF. As DNA, the CDR3 is TGTGCCAGCAGCTCCGCGCCGGCGGGGGGTCGGTCCTACGAGCAGTACTTC.

The chain combines TRBV7-2 with TRBJ1-2; 9 bases match TRBD1. The V gene's germline CDR1 is SGHTA and CDR2 FQGNSA. The CDR3 has 14 amino acids. Germline trimming cut 4 bases from V and 8 bases from J; bases unmatched to any gene: 8. The CDR3: CASSSGQGHEGYTF. The CDR3 DNA is TGTGCCAGCAGCTCTGGACAGGGGCACGAGGGCTACACCTTC.

J is TRBJ2-5 and V is TRBV12-3 or TRBV12-4, with TRBD1 as a possible D gene (5 bases). V lost 6 bases to trimming and J lost 2 bases, with 13 bases between them. This CDR3 contains 14 residues. CDR3 loop: CASSQGALQETQYF. The CDR3, as DNA: TGTGCCAGCAGCCAGGGTGCTCTGCAAGAGACCCAGTACTTC.

The V call is TRBV20-1, the J call TRBJ1-1; TRBD1 is a possible D gene (6 bases). This CDR3 is built from 13 residues. V lost 3 bases to trimming and J lost 4 bases, with 12 bases between them. Germline CDR1 reads DFQATT; CDR2 reads SNEGSKA (reference sequence). The CDR3 DNA is TGCAGTGCTAGTCTGGGGGCCCCCACTGAAGCTTTCTTT. Encoded protein: CSASLGAPTEAFF.

The genes are TRBV6-2 or TRBV6-3 and TRBJ2-1, with 9 bases matching TRBD1. Per germline, CDR1 MNHEY and CDR2 SVGEGT. The CDR3 sequence is 16 residues long. J lost 1 base, V lost 4 bases, and 5 bases had no gene match. The chain's CDR3 is CASSSTGTGSYNEQFF. The DNA for the CDR3 is TGTGCCAGCAGTTCTACCGGGACAGGGTCCTACAATGAGCAGTTCTTC.

This chain links TRBV11-2 with TRBJ2-1; weak D call: TRBD2 (6 bases). CDR1 and CDR2 (germline): SGHAT, FQNNGV. The CDR3 consists of 17 residues. Trimming removed 5 bases at V and 12 bases at J, with 29 bases between. DNA for the CDR3: TGTGCCAGCAGCCCAAATCGGAGGGAGAAGCGGGCGCCGACGCAGTTCTTC. Translated, it gives CASSPNRREKRAPTQFF. Supplemented by reference TRBV11-2 and TRBJ2-1, the full variable domain reads EAGVAQSPRYKIIEKRQSVAFWCNPISGHATLYWYQQILGQGPKLLIQFQNNGVVDDSQLPKDRFSAERLKGVDSTLKIQPAKLEDSAVYLCASSPNRREKRAPTQFFGPGTRLTVL.

The rearrangement links TRBV6-2 or TRBV6-3 to TRBJ1-1; tentatively, D is TRBD1 (6 bases). V was shortened by 6 bases and J by 1 base, with 21 bases between the two germline ends. This CDR3 is 17 amino acids long. In germline, CDR1 is MNHEY, CDR2 SVGEGT. CDR3 residues: CASRPYPRTGTNTEAFF. DNA of the CDR3: TGTGCCAGCAGGCCTTATCCGCGCACAGGGACGAACACTGAAGCTTTCTTT.

This clonotype was seen once. This chain links TRBV5-6 with TRBJ1-1; a weak D match, TRBD1 (5 bases). Per germline, CDR1 SGHDT and CDR2 YYEEEE. V shed 1 base and J shed 0 bases, with 13 bases lying between them. The CDR3 runs to 16 residues. The CDR3 DNA is TGTGCCAGCAGCTTGAGGAGTCTAGGGGTGAACACTGAAGCTTTCTTT. Translating gives CASSLRSLGVNTEAFF.